Listed below are T cell receptor beta chains from one sample, sequenced in a study of blood T cell repertoires in COVID-19. Method: immunoSEQ multiplex PCR; TCRdb's copy keeps in-frame clones and lacks some. This table holds more than 150,000 clones, around 86% found once. Sample: peripheral blood. All receptors derive from a woman between 40 and 50 years old with acute or convalescent COVID-19. Each CDR3 is given with its conserved first and last residue. D genes are given only for firm matches. Only part of the rows carry a size: once, few, many, or a class if the clone is expanded.

V	D	size	J	DNA	CDR3
TRBV11-2	-	-	TRBJ1-2	TGTGCCAGCAGCTTAGATATGGGTAGGCAGGGGTCCAACTATGGCTACACCTTC	CASSLDMGRQGSNYGYTF
TRBV2	-	-	TRBJ2-7	TGTGCCAGCAGGAGACGACAGCACGAGCAGTACTTC	CASRRRQHEQYF
TRBV20-1	-	-	TRBJ1-2	TGCAGTGCTACGTTAGGCTACACCTTC	CSATLGYTF
TRBV5-1	TRBD2	-	TRBJ2-2	TGCGCCAGCAGCTTGAGTTCTAGCGGGGGGAGAAGGAACACCGGGGAGCTGTTTTTT	CASSLSSSGGRRNTGELFF
TRBV9	TRBD1	few	TRBJ1-2	TGTGCCAGCAGCCCCGGGTCGGACAGGCCTAACTATGGCTACACCTTC	CASSPGSDRPNYGYTF
TRBV30	TRBD1	few	TRBJ2-7	TGTGCCTGGAGTGTAAAGGGACAGGGGAAAGGCTACGAGCAGTACTTC	CAWSVKGQGKGYEQYF
TRBV6-5	TRBD2	-	TRBJ2-3	TGTGCCAGCAGAGAGCGGGGGGGATCAGATACGCAGTATTTT	CASRERGGSDTQYF
TRBV18	-	-	TRBJ1-4	TGTGCCAGCTCACCACCACTACGGCAGTTGAATAATGAAAAACTGTTTTTT	CASSPPLRQLNNEKLFF
TRBV5-1	TRBD2	-	TRBJ2-2	TGCGCCAGCAGCGGTCTAGCGGGAGAGACCGGGGAGCTGTTTTTT	CASSGLAGETGELFF
TRBV9	TRBD1	-	TRBJ1-4	TGTGCCAGCAGCAAAGACAGGGGGCGAGGGGAAAAACTGTTTTTT	CASSKDRGRGEKLFF
TRBV19	-	-	TRBJ1-3	TGTGCCAGTAGGCTACGTACAGGGATTCCTGGAAACACCATATATTTT	CASRLRTGIPGNTIYF
TRBV21-1	-	-	TRBJ2-2	TGTGCCAGCAGACCGAGTCGGGGGGCGAACACCGGGGAGCTGTTTTTT	CASRPSRGANTGELFF
TRBV19	-	-	TRBJ1-5	TGTGCCAGTAGTATATCAACAGGGCTCTCCCAGCCCCAGCATTTT	CASSISTGLSQPQHF
TRBV7-2	-	-	TRBJ2-7	TGTGCCAGCAGCTTCCGACAGGCGACCTACGAGCAGTACTTC	CASSFRQATYEQYF
TRBV27	-	-	TRBJ2-6	TGTGCCAGCTGCCACCCCGGACAGTCTACTGGGGCCAACGTCCTGACTTTC	CASCHPGQSTGANVLTF
TRBV6-5	TRBD2	-	TRBJ2-7	TGTGCCAGCAGTATCGGACTAGCTGAGGTTTACGAGCAGTACTTC	CASSIGLAEVYEQYF
TRBV27	-	-	TRBJ2-7	TGTGCCAGCAGCCCTGTATCTCCCTACGAGCAGTACTTC	CASSPVSPYEQYF
TRBV5-1	-	-	TRBJ2-5	TGCGCCAGCAGCCCGGGTCAGGGAGAGACCCAGTACTTC	CASSPGQGETQYF
TRBV30	-	few	TRBJ1-1	TGTGCCTGGAGTGTAGCGGGCCCAACTGAAGCTTTCTTT	CAWSVAGPTEAFF
TRBV11-1	-	-	TRBJ1-5	TGTGCCAGCAGCTTAGTCAGGGGAGGCAATCAGCCCCAGCATTTT	CASSLVRGGNQPQHF
TRBV30	-	once	TRBJ1-2	TGTGCCTGGAGTGCTGGGGGGGGCGGCGGCTACACCTTC	CAWSAGGGGGYTF
TRBV7-9	TRBD2	-	TRBJ2-7	TGTGCCAGCAGCTTAGCGTGGCCGGGAGGGTACGAGCAGTACTTC	CASSLAWPGGYEQYF
TRBV28	-	-	TRBJ2-5	TGTGCCAGCAGTTTAGTGGACAGAACCCCCCAAGAGACCCAGTACTTC	CASSLVDRTPQETQYF
TRBV3-1/TRBV3-2	-	-	TRBJ2-7	TGTGCCAGCAGCCAAAGTGTAGAGCTTTACGAGCAGTACTTC	CASSQSVELYEQYF
TRBV6-5	TRBD1	once	TRBJ1-2	TGTGCCAGCGAGGACAGGGGGGATGGCTACACCTTC	CASEDRGDGYTF
TRBV9	TRBD1	-	TRBJ1-1	TGTGCCAGCAGCGAAGGACAGGTCGTAACTGAAGCTTTCTTT	CASSEGQVVTEAFF
TRBV5-1	TRBD1	-	TRBJ1-1	TGCGCCAGCAACTCCCGGACAGGGTTTAGGACTGAAGCTTTCTTT	CASNSRTGFRTEAFF
TRBV7-9	-	-	TRBJ1-2	TGTGCCAGCAGCCCATCCGGGGGGGGCCGGGATGGCTACACCTTC	CASSPSGGGRDGYTF
TRBV18	TRBD1	-	TRBJ1-2	TGTGCCAGCTCACCCATTATAGGACAGGGAAACTATGGCTACACCTTC	CASSPIIGQGNYGYTF
TRBV11-2	TRBD2	-	TRBJ2-5	TGTGCCAGCAGCTCCCGACTAGCGGGGGTAGAGACCCAGTACTTC	CASSSRLAGVETQYF
TRBV6-5	TRBD1	-	TRBJ2-7	TGTGCCAGCAGTTGGGACAGTAGTTACGAGCAGTACTTC	CASSWDSSYEQYF
TRBV5-1	TRBD2	-	TRBJ2-3	TGCGCCAGCAGCCCCGGGCTAGCGGGCACAGATACGCAGTATTTT	CASSPGLAGTDTQYF
TRBV3-1/TRBV3-2	-	-	TRBJ1-2	TGTGCCAGCAGCCAGGTTATTGTGGGCGGCTACACCTTC	CASSQVIVGGYTF
TRBV7-9	-	-	TRBJ1-6	TGTGCCAGCAGCTTAGACCAGGGTACCCCCCTCCACTTT	CASSLDQGTPLHF
TRBV6-6	TRBD2	-	TRBJ2-5	TGTGCCAGCCGGAAGCGGGGGGGAGGAGAGACCCAGTACTTC	CASRKRGGGETQYF
TRBV2	TRBD2	-	TRBJ2-2	TGTGCCAGCAGAGCGACTAGCGGGGCCGGGGAGCTGTTTTTT	CASRATSGAGELFF
TRBV4-2	TRBD2	-	TRBJ2-1	TGTGCCAGCAGCCATGGTGGTAGCGGGAGCAATGAGCAGTTCTTC	CASSHGGSGSNEQFF
TRBV28	-	-	TRBJ2-2	TGTGCCAGCAGCCTCCGACAGTACACCGGGGAGCTGTTTTTT	CASSLRQYTGELFF
TRBV2	TRBD1	-	TRBJ1-3	TGTGCCAGCAGAAGGGACAGGGAGGCATCGGACACCATATATTTT	CASRRDREASDTIYF
TRBV6-5	TRBD1	once	TRBJ1-1	TGTGCCAGCACCTCAGGGGGTCGGGGCACTGAAGCTTTCTTT	CASTSGGRGTEAFF
TRBV15	TRBD1	-	TRBJ2-7	TGTGCCACCAGCAGAGATATGGGACAGGGCTCCTACGAGCAGTACTTC	CATSRDMGQGSYEQYF
TRBV7-9	-	-	TRBJ1-1	TGTGCCAGCAGCGCGGCAGGGGTGAACACTGAAGCTTTCTTT	CASSAAGVNTEAFF
TRBV7-9	TRBD1	-	TRBJ1-2	TGTGCCAGCAGCTTAGTTAATTGGGACAGGGGGTATGGCTACACCTTC	CASSLVNWDRGYGYTF
TRBV27	TRBD1	-	TRBJ1-6	TGTGCCAGCAGTTCCGGACAGGCATTGAGCTCCTATAATTCACCCCTCCACTTT	CASSSGQALSSYNSPLHF
TRBV28	-	-	TRBJ2-7	TGTGCCAGCACTTCAGGGGGGTCATCCTACGAGCAGTACTTC	CASTSGGSSYEQYF
TRBV7-2	-	-	TRBJ1-4	TGTGCCAGCAGCTTGACAGCAACTAATGAAAAACTGTTTTTT	CASSLTATNEKLFF
TRBV5-6	TRBD2	few	TRBJ2-1	TGTGCCAGCAGCCCGGTAGGACTAGCGGATCACAATGAGCAGTTCTTC	CASSPVGLADHNEQFF
TRBV5-1	-	-	TRBJ1-1	TGCGCCAGCCGACGAGAGGGGGTAGGGACTGAAGCTTTCTTT	CASRREGVGTEAFF
TRBV7-2	-	-	TRBJ2-1	TGTGCCAGCAGCCAACCACCGGGAGATCGGAATGAGCAGTTCTTC	CASSQPPGDRNEQFF
TRBV14	TRBD1	-	TRBJ1-2	TGTGCCAGCAGCCATGAAGACAGGGGGCTGCTGGATGGCTACACCTTC	CASSHEDRGLLDGYTF
TRBV28	TRBD2	-	TRBJ2-7	TGTGCCAGCAGAGGAAGCGGGAGGGGCCACGAGCAGTACTTC	CASRGSGRGHEQYF
TRBV28	-	-	TRBJ1-2	TGTGCCAGCAGTTCAGTATTTAGGGAGGGCCACTATGGCTACACCTTC	CASSSVFREGHYGYTF
TRBV28	-	few	TRBJ1-1	TGTGCCAGCAGTTATAACCAACTTCGGCCCCGGGTCGAGAACACTGAAGCTTTCTTT	CASSYNQLRPRVENTEAFF
TRBV7-9	-	-	TRBJ2-2	TGTGCCAGCAGCGGGGCTCCCCTCAACACCGGGGAGCTGTTTTTT	CASSGAPLNTGELFF
TRBV3-1/TRBV3-2	TRBD2	-	TRBJ2-1	TGTGCCAGCAGCCAATGGACTAGCGGAAAATACAATGAGCAGTTCTTC	CASSQWTSGKYNEQFF